This TCR beta chain was obtained from a study of blood T cell repertoires in COVID-19. Using immunoSEQ multiplex PCR, the repertoire was profiled, and TCRdb retains in-frame clones only, with some absent. The profile shows under 300,000 clones, approximately 90% of them singletons. Germline lookup yields CDR1 SGHDT and CDR2 YYEEEE. The CDR3 contains 14 residues. V shed 6 bases and J shed 0 bases, with 10 bases lying between them. Source material: peripheral blood. This receptor was identified in a woman in her 40s who had recovered from COVID-19. The chain joins TRBV5-6 to TRBJ1-3; the D gene is possibly TRBD1 (5 bases). The CDR3 spells CASTWGVSGNTIYF. CDR3 nucleotide sequence: TGTGCCAGCACCTGGGGGGTCTCTGGAAACACCATATATTTT.